The subject of this entry is one T cell receptor beta chain. This sample includes further DNA sequences coding for the same CDR3. This specimen belongs to a study of blood T cell repertoires in COVID-19. Only in-frame clones appear in the TCRdb table, and some are missing; sequencing was by immunoSEQ multiplex PCR. The table lists some 200,000 clones, 92% of them singletons, with 1% to 1.5% in the top ten. The CDR3 spans 11 residues. Trimming left V 6 bases short and J 4 bases short, with 10 bases between. Germline V CDR1 and CDR2: DFQATT, SNEGSKA (reference sequence). The specimen sequenced was peripheral blood. The source of this sequence is a man younger than 45 with acute or convalescent COVID-19. The chain uses TRBV20-1 and TRBJ2-7; D remains unclear. The CDR3 DNA reads as TGCAGTGCCCCCTCAGGTTACGAGCAGTACTTC. Its translation: CSAPSGYEQYF.